Listed below are T cell receptor beta chains from one sample, sequenced in a study of T-cell reconstitution after alpha-beta-depleted transplantation in children. TCRdb reprocessed the PCR reads with MiXCR, giving one entry per CDR3 protein. Of nearly 400,000 distinct CDR3 sequences listed, about a fifth are singletons. The sample in question was PBMCs from the stem cell graft donor, obtained from the stem cell graft. All receptors derive from a human donor who donated a stem cell graft to a child with acute myeloid leukemia. The CDR3 runs from the conserved cysteine through the conserved F or W. The D gene is left open where the match is weak. A row's size may be missing; if present it is once, few, many or a size class.

D	V	size	J	DNA	CDR3
.	TRBV29-1	few	TRBJ2-2	TGCAGCGTTGCGTCCAGGACGAACACCGGGGAGCTGTTTTTT	CSVASRTNTGELFF
.	TRBV7-6	.	TRBJ2-5	TGTGCCAGCAGCTTATCGGCTAGCAAAAGGGAGACCCAGTACTTC	CASSLSASKRETQYF
TRBD1	TRBV5-1	.	TRBJ2-3	TGCGCCAGCAACCGAGACCCGGGACAGGGAGGGGATACGCAGTATTTT	CASNRDPGQGGDTQYF
TRBD1	TRBV29-1	many	TRBJ2-7	TGCAGCGTAGCCACCGGGACAGGGCTCTACGAGCAGTACTTC	CSVATGTGLYEQYF
.	TRBV12-3/TRBV12-4	.	TRBJ1-5	TGTGCCAGCACGTGGACAGATAGCAATCAGCCCCAGCATTTT	CASTWTDSNQPQHF
.	TRBV5-1	.	TRBJ2-6	TGCGCCAGCAGCTTGGGGACCGGGGCCAACGTCCTGACTTTC	CASSLGTGANVLTF
.	TRBV12-3/TRBV12-4	.	TRBJ2-1	TGTGCCAGCAGTTTATGGAGGAGAGACTACAATGAGCAGTTCTTC	CASSLWRRDYNEQFF
TRBD2	TRBV5-8	.	TRBJ2-5	TGTGCCAGCAACCGGGCCCCGGGGGGAGAGACCCAGTACTTC	CASNRAPGGETQYF
TRBD1	TRBV29-1	many	TRBJ1-5	TGCAGCGTGGGGGACAGCGATCAGCCCCAGCATTTT	CSVGDSDQPQHF
.	TRBV2	.	TRBJ1-3	TGTGCCAGCAGCCCGGGGCCTCACCCAACTGGAAACACCATATATTTT	CASSPGPHPTGNTIYF
TRBD2	TRBV24-1	many	TRBJ2-1	TGTGCCACCAGTGGACTAGCGGACAATGAGCAGTTCTTC	CATSGLADNEQFF
.	TRBV7-9	.	TRBJ1-5	TGTGCCAGCAGCTTAGGGGAACAGCCCCAGCATTTT	CASSLGEQPQHF
.	TRBV6-2/TRBV6-3	.	TRBJ2-3	TGTGCCAGCAGTTACGATAGCGCCAGCACAGATACGCAGTATTTT	CASSYDSASTDTQYF
TRBD1	TRBV6-1	few	TRBJ2-3	TGTGCCAGCAGTGAACCCCCGGGACAGGGTACAGATACGCAGTATTTT	CASSEPPGQGTDTQYF
TRBD2	TRBV20-1	few	TRBJ2-1	TGCAGTGCACTAAGACTAGCGGGAATCAACAATGAGCAGTTCTTC	CSALRLAGINNEQFF
.	TRBV7-2	few	TRBJ2-3	TGTGCCAGCAGCTTAGGCTATCCAGGGGACAGCACAGATACGCAGTATTTT	CASSLGYPGDSTDTQYF
.	TRBV12-3/TRBV12-4	few	TRBJ2-2	TGTGCCAGCAGTTATTCGCAGGGCAGGACGAACACCGGGGAGCTGTTTTTT	CASSYSQGRTNTGELFF
TRBD2	TRBV18	few	TRBJ2-1	TGTGCCAGCTCACCATCGATGGCGGGGGGGGCGAGCTCCTACAATGAGCAGTTCTTC	CASSPSMAGGASSYNEQFF
TRBD2	TRBV20-1	.	TRBJ2-2	TGCAGTGCCACGTGGGGGGAGGGCCCCGGAACCGGGGAGCTGTTTTTT	CSATWGEGPGTGELFF
.	TRBV20-1	few	TRBJ2-5	TGCAGTGCTAGTGGGGTAGGGAGAGAGACCCAGTACTTC	CSASGVGRETQYF
TRBD2	TRBV12-3/TRBV12-4	.	TRBJ2-3	TGTGCCAGCAGTCCAAGCGGGAGTAGCACAGATACGCAGTATTTT	CASSPSGSSTDTQYF
.	TRBV7-2	many	TRBJ1-2	TGTGCCAGCAGCTTAACACAGGGAGCCTATGGCTACACCTTC	CASSLTQGAYGYTF
.	TRBV6-5	.	TRBJ1-1	TGTGCCAGCAGTTACTCGGCGGTTTCGGGCACTGAAGCTTTCTTT	CASSYSAVSGTEAFF
.	TRBV12-3/TRBV12-4	few	TRBJ1-4	TGTGCCAGCAGTTTTGTATCAGGGGAACTGTTTTTT	CASSFVSGELFF
TRBD1	TRBV9	many	TRBJ1-5	TGTGCCAGCAGCCCGGGACAGCCCAATCAGCCCCAGCATTTT	CASSPGQPNQPQHF
TRBD2	TRBV6-1	.	TRBJ2-7	TGTGCCAGCAGCCCCGGAGGGACTAGCGTGTACGAGCAGTACTTC	CASSPGGTSVYEQYF
TRBD2	TRBV10-2	many	TRBJ2-7	TGCGCCAGCACTCTAGCGGGAGTAAACGAGCAGTACTTC	CASTLAGVNEQYF
TRBD2	TRBV20-1	few	TRBJ2-6	TGCAGTGCTAGAGTTTCTAGCGGGGGAGTCTCTGGGGCCAACGTCCTGACTTTC	CSARVSSGGVSGANVLTF
.	TRBV6-5	many	TRBJ2-1	TGTGCCAGCAGAAAGACCAGTTACAATGAGCAGTTCTTC	CASRKTSYNEQFF
.	TRBV7-2	.	TRBJ2-2	TGTGCCAGCAGCCTCACCCAGTGGGAAGGGACCGCCGGGGAGCTGTTTTTT	CASSLTQWEGTAGELFF
.	TRBV4-1	.	TRBJ2-1	TGCGCCAGCAGCCAAGATAGTAGGGGCCTGGGTGAGCAGTTCTTC	CASSQDSRGLGEQFF
TRBD2	TRBV2	once	TRBJ2-7	TGTGCCAGCATTCGCCCGGGGACAGAACTAGCGGGAGGCTACGAGCAGTACTTC	CASIRPGTELAGGYEQYF
.	TRBV20-1	.	TRBJ2-1	TGCAGTGCCAACCTTCCCACTGAAACCTACAATGAGCAGTTCTTC	CSANLPTETYNEQFF
TRBD2	TRBV20-1	.	TRBJ2-7	TGCAGTGCTAGAGGGCGGACTAGCGGGTTCTCCTACGAGCAGTACTTC	CSARGRTSGFSYEQYF
.	TRBV20-1	.	TRBJ2-5	TGCAGTGCTAGTCTCAATAGGATGGGGAGCCAGTACTTC	CSASLNRMGSQYF
TRBD1	TRBV29-1	.	TRBJ2-1	TGCAGCGTTGAAGAGGGGGGACAGGGGATTCATGAGCAGTTCTTC	CSVEEGGQGIHEQFF
TRBD1	TRBV28	.	TRBJ2-1	TGTGCCAGCAGTTTACCTCTGCAGGGGGCCAATGAGCAGTTCTTC	CASSLPLQGANEQFF
.	TRBV7-9	few	TRBJ1-2	TGTGCCAGCAGCTTAGGTGGACTGGATATAGGCTACACCTTC	CASSLGGLDIGYTF
.	TRBV6-5	.	TRBJ1-2	TGTGCCAGCAGTTACTCTAGACAGGAACCTTATGGCTACACCTTC	CASSYSRQEPYGYTF
.	TRBV7-2	.	TRBJ1-4	TGTGCCAGCAGCTTAGCGCAGGGACGTAATGAAAAACTGTTTTTT	CASSLAQGRNEKLFF
.	TRBV5-1	.	TRBJ2-3	TGCGCCAGCAGCTTGGCTCGGGGGTCAACTAGCACAGATACGCAGTATTTT	CASSLARGSTSTDTQYF
.	TRBV28	.	TRBJ2-1	TGTGCCAGCAGACAGTTGAGCTCCTACAATGAGCAGTTCTTC	CASRQLSSYNEQFF
TRBD1	TRBV7-2	.	TRBJ2-6	TGTGCCAGCAGCTTCGACAGGGCTGGGTCTGGGGCCAACGTCCTGACTTTC	CASSFDRAGSGANVLTF
.	TRBV20-1	.	TRBJ2-1	TGCAGTGCACCAAACCCTTCAGGGATCGATGAGCAGTTCTTC	CSAPNPSGIDEQFF
.	TRBV29-1	many	TRBJ2-7	TGCAGCGTCCGGGACGTCGAGACCTACGAGCAGTACTTC	CSVRDVETYEQYF
.	TRBV10-3	few	TRBJ2-3	TGTGCCATCAAATGGGCTTCCTCGGGAGATACGCAGTATTTT	CAIKWASSGDTQYF
.	TRBV5-1	few	TRBJ2-3	TGCGCCAGCAGCTTGGTTCAGGGGACAGATACGCAGTATTTT	CASSLVQGTDTQYF
.	TRBV5-1	.	TRBJ1-1	TGCGCCAGCAGCTCAGCATTGAACACTGAAGCTTTCTTT	CASSSALNTEAFF
.	TRBV20-1	many	TRBJ2-3	TGCAGTGCTAGCTTGCGGGACACAGATACGCAGTATTTT	CSASLRDTDTQYF